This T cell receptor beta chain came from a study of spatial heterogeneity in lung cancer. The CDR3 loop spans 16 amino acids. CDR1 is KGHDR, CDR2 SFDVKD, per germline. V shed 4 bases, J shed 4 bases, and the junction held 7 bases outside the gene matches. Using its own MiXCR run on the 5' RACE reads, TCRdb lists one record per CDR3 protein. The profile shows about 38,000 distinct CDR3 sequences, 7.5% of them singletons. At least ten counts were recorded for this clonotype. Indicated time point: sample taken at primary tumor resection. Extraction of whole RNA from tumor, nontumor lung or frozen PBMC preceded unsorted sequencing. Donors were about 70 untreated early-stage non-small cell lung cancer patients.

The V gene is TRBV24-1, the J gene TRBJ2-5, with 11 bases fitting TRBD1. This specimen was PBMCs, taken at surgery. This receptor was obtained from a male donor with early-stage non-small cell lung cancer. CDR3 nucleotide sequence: TGTGCCACCAGTGACCCCGCGGGACAGGGGGGAGAGACCCAGTACTTC. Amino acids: CATSDPAGQGGETQYF.